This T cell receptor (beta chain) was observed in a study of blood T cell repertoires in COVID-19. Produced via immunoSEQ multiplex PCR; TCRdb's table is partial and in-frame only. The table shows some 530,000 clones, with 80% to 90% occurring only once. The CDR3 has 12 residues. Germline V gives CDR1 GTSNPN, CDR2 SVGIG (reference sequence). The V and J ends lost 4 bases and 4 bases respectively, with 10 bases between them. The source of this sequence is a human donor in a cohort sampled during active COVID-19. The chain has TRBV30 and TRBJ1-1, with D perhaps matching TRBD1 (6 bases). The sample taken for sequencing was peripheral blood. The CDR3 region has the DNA TGTGCCTGGAAGGGGGTGGGCACTGAAGCTTTCTTT. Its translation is CAWKGVGTEAFF.